Listed here is a single TCR beta chain. The antigen remains undetermined. At one boundary the junction diverges from the germline segment, which might be a read error. The data originate from a study of blood T cells in healthy people across ages. CDR3 length: 18 amino acids. The germline V gene encodes CDR1 DFQATT and CDR2 SNEGSKA (reference sequence). A sample-barcoded 5' primer and a J-beta primer mix were used in a second PCR of about 7 to 12 cycles. TCRdb redid the calling of the 5' RACE reads with MiXCR, one entry per CDR3 protein. Of over 1,200,000 distinct CDR3 sequences detected, roughly 64% appear once; the ten largest clones hold roughly 6.3%. Study results and limitations: TCR beta diversity was tightly associated with the proportion of naive T cells. Diversity of TCR beta per million T cells declined in a roughly linear way with age. Possibly, changes in expanded clonotypes were confounded because donor CMV status was unknown.

The origin of this receptor is a man in his late teens or twenties in good health. The specimen was blood. V gene TRBV20-1 combines with J gene TRBJ1-5; a possible D gene is TRBD1 (5 bases). CDR3 amino acids: CSAGGADRRPYSNQTQHF. CDR3 nucleotide sequence: TGCAGTGCTGGAGGGGCCGACAGACGACCTTATAGCAATCAGACCCAGCATTTT.